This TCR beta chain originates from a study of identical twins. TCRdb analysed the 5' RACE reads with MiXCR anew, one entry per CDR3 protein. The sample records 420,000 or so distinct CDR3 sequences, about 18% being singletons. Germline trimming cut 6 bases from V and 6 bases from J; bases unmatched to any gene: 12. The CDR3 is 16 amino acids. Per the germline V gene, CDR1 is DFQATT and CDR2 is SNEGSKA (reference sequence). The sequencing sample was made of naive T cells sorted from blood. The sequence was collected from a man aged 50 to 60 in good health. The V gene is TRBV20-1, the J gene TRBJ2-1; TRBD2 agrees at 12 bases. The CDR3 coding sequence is TGCAGTGCCAGTCCCCCTAGCGGGAGGGCCTTCAATGAGCAGTTCTTC. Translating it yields CSASPPSGRAFNEQFF.